This note documents a single T cell receptor beta chain sequence. This specimen belongs to a study of control samples from healthy donors and cancer patients. Per germline, CDR1 LGHNA and CDR2 YSLEER. This CDR3 contains 15 residues. V lost 1 base and J lost 2, with 12 bases in between. Method: immunoSEQ multiplex PCR; TCRdb's copy keeps in-frame clones and lacks some. The sample includes 120,000 or so clones, about 92% seen only once; the top ten take 0.5% to 0.7%. The rearrangement joins TRBV4-3 to TRBJ2-7; no definite D call. This sequence originates from a man older than 75 with head and neck cancer. Sequenced: PBMCs. The CDR3 DNA reads TGCGCCAGCAGCCAAGTGTTGCGGAATCCCTACGAGCAGTACTTC. It translates to CASSQVLRNPYEQYF.